One and the same sample provided the 25 T cell receptor beta chains below, sequenced in a study of PD-1 blockade in mismatch repair-deficient tumors. Here immunoSEQ multiplex PCR was the method, and the copy in TCRdb shows in-frame clones only, minus some. The sample comprises tens of thousands of clones, around 80% of which are singletons, and approximately 5.5% rests with the top ten. The starting material was peripheral blood, obtained 44 weeks after starting pembrolizumab. All receptors come from an adult with mismatch repair-deficient cancer.

This chain connects TRBV6-6 to TRBJ2-2; D not resolved. Germline CDR1 and CDR2: MNHNY and SVGAGI (reference sequence). Trimming shortened V by 0 bases and J by 3 bases, and 5 bases separated the two germline ends. This CDR3 is built from 14 residues. CDR3 in amino acids: CASSYSGYTGELFF. Written as DNA, the CDR3 is TGTGCCAGCAGTTACTCTGGCTACACCGGGGAGCTGTTTTTT.

This chain links TRBV5-1 with TRBJ2-1; D tentatively reads TRBD1 or TRBD2 (5 bases each). With 4 bases removed from V and 5 bases from J, the gap between germline ends came to 13 bases. The CDR3 loop spans 14 amino acids. CDR1 is SGHRS and CDR2 is YFSETQ in the germline V gene. Written as DNA, the CDR3 is TGCGCCAGCAGCCACCGGGACGGAGACAATGAGCAGTTCTTC. Amino acid sequence: CASSHRDGDNEQFF.

This sequence joins TRBV7-9 and TRBJ1-3; D might be TRBD1 (5 bases). The CDR3 is made up of 18 amino acids. Trimming pared 1 base from V and 0 bases from J, leaving 16 bases between. The germline gives CDR1 SEHNR, CDR2 FQNEAQ (reference sequence). The CDR3 here is CASSLGAKEGPSGNTIYF. The CDR3 nucleotides read TGTGCCAGCAGCTTAGGGGCTAAGGAGGGGCCCTCTGGAAACACCATATATTTT.

This sequence joins TRBV5-5 and TRBJ2-1; 7 bases are a match to TRBD2. V lost 5 bases to trimming and J lost 10 bases; unmatched junction nucleotides: 9. Germline loops: CDR1 SGHKS, CDR2 YYEKEE (reference sequence). This CDR3 contains 13 residues. CDR3 nucleotide sequence: TGTGCCAGCAGACTGACCAACGGGGGGGAGCAGTTCTTC. Amino acid sequence: CASRLTNGGEQFF.

The V and J genes are TRBV5-4 and TRBJ2-5, with 9 bases identical to TRBD1. The V gene's germline CDR1 is SGHNT and CDR2 YYREEE (reference sequence). CDR3 length: 14 amino acids. V lost 4 bases and J lost 5; bases outside the gene matches: 6. The CDR3 spells CASSQVQGAETQYF. DNA for the CDR3: TGTGCCAGCAGCCAAGTACAGGGGGCTGAGACCCAGTACTTC.

The gene calls are TRBV5-5 and TRBJ1-1; no firm D call. The CDR3 covers 14 residues. CDR1 and CDR2 (germline): SGHKS, YYEKEE (reference sequence). Between the trimmed V and J ends, which lost 4 bases and 0 bases, there was a span of 10 bases. CDR3 sequence reads: CASSQLGLNTEAFF. CDR3 in DNA: TGTGCCAGCAGCCAGTTAGGGTTGAACACTGAAGCTTTCTTT. The full variable domain, its missing parts supplied by reference TRBV5-5 and TRBJ1-1, is DAGVTQSPTHLIKTRGQQVTLRCSPISGHKSVSWYQQVLGQGPQFIFQYYEKEERGRGNFPDRFSARQFPNYSSELNVNALLLGDSALYLCASSQLGLNTEAFFGQGTRLTVV.

The J gene is TRBJ2-3, the V gene TRBV6-4; D might be TRBD1 (5 bases). Germline V lookup: CDR1 MRHNA, CDR2 SNTAGT. V lost 5 bases to trimming and J lost 4 bases, with 16 bases between them. The CDR3 consists of 15 residues. The chain's CDR3 is CASSMGPEGADTQYF. CDR3 nucleotide sequence: TGTGCCAGCAGTATGGGCCCCGAAGGGGCAGATACGCAGTATTTT.

This chain uses TRBV2 with TRBJ1-1, with TRBD1 identical over 9 bases. V was clipped by 1 base and J by 11 bases; unmatched bases: 5. CDR3 length: 13 residues. Germline assignment: CDR1 SNHLY and CDR2 FYNNEI. Here the CDR3 DNA reads TGTGCCAGCAGTGAAGGGACAGGGGTTCGGGCTTTCTTT. It encodes CASSEGTGVRAFF.

V gene TRBV5-5 combines with J gene TRBJ1-2; 7 nucleotides line up with TRBD1. Germline trimming cut 3 bases from V and 4 bases from J; bases unmatched to any gene: 9. The CDR3 sequence is 15 residues long. The germline V gene encodes CDR1 SGHKS and CDR2 YYEKEE (reference sequence). Here the CDR3 reads CASSSTGQGGYGYTF. The CDR3 bases are TGTGCCAGCAGCTCTACCGGGCAGGGGGGCTATGGCTACACCTTC.

This clone has a single count. The V and J genes are TRBV30 and TRBJ2-1, with 8 bases matching TRBD1. Germline V gives CDR1 GTSNPN, CDR2 SVGIG (reference sequence). V shed 5 bases, J shed 8 bases, and the junction held 8 bases outside the gene matches. The CDR3 has 13 amino acids. The CDR3 region is CAWWGGTGDEQFF. In DNA, the CDR3 is TGTGCCTGGTGGGGCGGGACAGGCGATGAGCAGTTCTTC.

CDR3 in amino acids: CASSLGSGPYEQYF. The CDR3 DNA is TGTGCCAGCAGCTTGGGGTCGGGCCCCTACGAGCAGTACTTC. The J gene is TRBJ2-7, the V gene TRBV5-4; the D is unclear. Looked up from germline, CDR1 is SGHNT and CDR2 is YYREEE (reference sequence). V shed 0 bases and J shed 2 bases, with 9 bases lying between them. This CDR3 spans 14 amino acids.

The rearrangement uses TRBV5-1 and TRBJ1-4; D uncertain. Germline V gene data show CDR1 as SGHRS and CDR2 as YFSETQ. V was trimmed by 6 bases and J by 8 bases, leaving 17 bases between them. This CDR3 is 14 amino acids long. The CDR3 coding sequence is TGCGCCAGCAACTTCGCGGGTTTCGGGGAAAAACTGTTTTTT. It translates to CASNFAGFGEKLFF.

This sequence joins TRBV27 and TRBJ2-1, with 13 bases identical to TRBD2. The V segment lost 4 bases and the J segment 5 bases; nucleotides outside the gene matches: 5. Germline V lookup: CDR1 MNHEY, CDR2 SMNVEV (reference sequence). The CDR3 is 16 residues long. The CDR3 loop reads CASSSWTSGRHNEQFF. CDR3 DNA sequence: TGTGCCAGCAGTTCGTGGACTAGCGGGAGACACAATGAGCAGTTCTTC.

Note on this clone: At one boundary the junction diverges from the germline segment, which might be a read error. The rearrangement joins TRBV2 to TRBJ1-1, with 9 bases lining up with TRBD1. The CDR3 runs 16 residues. Germline CDR1 is SNHLY and CDR2 is FYNNEI. This CDR3 reads CGSRGDRGQGYTEAFF. In nucleotides, the CDR3 is TGTGGCAGCCGCGGGGACCGAGGACAGGGGTACACTGAAGCTTTCTTT.

The V call is TRBV15, the J call TRBJ1-5; D is ambiguous. The V end lost 1 base, the J end lost 0 bases, and 7 bases lay between the germline ends. The CDR3 totals 15 residues. Per the germline V gene, CDR1 is LNHNV and CDR2 is YYDKDF (reference sequence). CDR3 coding DNA: TGTGCCACCAGCAGAGGAGGGAATAGCAATCAGCCCCAGCATTTT. This codes for CATSRGGNSNQPQHF.

The genes are TRBV15 and TRBJ2-1, with D uncertain. There are 13 residues in the CDR3. Trimming removed 0 bases from V and 9 bases from J, with 9 bases in between. Looked up from germline, CDR1 is LNHNV and CDR2 is YYDKDF (reference sequence). The CDR3 reads CATSRERKFEQFF. The CDR3 nucleotides are TGTGCCACCAGCAGAGAACGTAAATTTGAGCAGTTCTTC. Variable domain in full (rest from reference TRBV15 and TRBJ2-1): DAMVIQNPRYQVTQFGKPVTLSCSQTLNHNVMYWYQQKSSQAPKLLFHYYDKDFNNEADTPDNFQSRRPNTSFCFLDIRSPGLGDTAMYLCATSRERKFEQFFGPGTRLTVL.

The chain recombines TRBV18 with TRBJ2-7; D remains unclear. Trimming cost V 1 base and J 5 bases, with 3 bases left between them. The CDR3 is 11 amino acids. Germline V gene lookup returns CDR1 KGHSH and CDR2 LQKENI. The CDR3 DNA follows: TGTGCCAGCTCACCACAGAACGAGCAGTACTTC. Protein sequence: CASSPQNEQYF. Together with reference TRBV18 and TRBJ2-7, the CDR3 gives the full variable domain: NAGVMQNPRHLVRRRGQEARLRCSPMKGHSHVYWYRQLPEEGLKFMVYLQKENIIDESGMPKERFSAEFPKEGPSILRIQQVVRGDSAAYFCASSPQNEQYFGPGTRLTVT.

The chain uses TRBV5-1 and TRBJ1-3; unclear D gene. CDR3 length equals 15 residues. CDR1 and CDR2 from the germline V gene are SGHRS and YFSETQ. Trimming pared 3 bases from V and 2 bases from J, leaving 12 bases between. The CDR3 DNA reads as TGCGCCAGCAGCTACGACGGCTCGGCTGGAAACACCATATATTTT. The encoded protein is CASSYDGSAGNTIYF.

This clone was seen only a few times. This chain joins TRBV11-2 and TRBJ2-3, with D uncertain. Germline assignment: CDR1 SGHAT and CDR2 FQNNGV. Trimming removed 3 bases at V and 2 bases at J, with 6 bases between. The CDR3 covers 13 residues. The CDR3 sequence: CASSFGFTDTQYF. In nucleotides, the CDR3 is TGTGCCAGCAGCTTTGGGTTCACAGATACGCAGTATTTT.

This chain joins TRBV5-1 and TRBJ2-1; 9 bases map to TRBD2. The CDR3 length is 15 residues. Germline V gives CDR1 SGHRS, CDR2 YFSETQ. V was clipped by 4 bases and J by 7 bases; unmatched bases: 9. CDR3 in amino acids: CASSGGRARGNEQFF. The CDR3 nucleotides are TGCGCCAGCAGCGGCGGGAGGGCCAGGGGAAATGAGCAGTTCTTC.

This rearrangement joins TRBV29-1 to TRBJ2-7; 7 bases agree with TRBD2. The germline V gene encodes CDR1 SQVTM and CDR2 ANQGSEA. The CDR3 totals 14 residues. V was pared by 1 base and J by 4 bases, with 7 bases of the junction left unmatched. CDR3 nucleotides: TGCAGCGTTGAAGTGGCTAGCGGAGGATACGAGCAGTACTTC. Translating gives CSVEVASGGYEQYF.

V and J are TRBV5-1 and TRBJ1-3; 7 bases line up with TRBD1. The CDR3 is 15 amino acids. CDR1 is SGHRS and CDR2 is YFSETQ in the germline V gene. The V and J ends lost 2 bases and 0 bases, in that order; junction bases with no gene match: 2. The DNA for the CDR3 is TGCGCCAGCAGCTTAACAGGGGACTCTGGAAACACCATATATTTT. Its translation is CASSLTGDSGNTIYF.

This clone showed up just once. The chain combines TRBV6-5 with TRBJ2-1; TRBD2 matches at 8 bases. J was trimmed by 5 bases and V by 5 bases; bases with no gene match: 8. Germline assignment: CDR1 MNHEY and CDR2 SVGAGI. The CDR3 contains 15 residues. CDR3 nucleotide sequence: TGTGCCAGCAGTCAAAGGACTAGCAGAGACAATGAGCAGTTCTTC. Its translation is CASSQRTSRDNEQFF.

V and J are TRBV7-3 and TRBJ2-7; TRBD1 aligns across 10 bases. Trimming cost V 4 bases and J 6 bases; bases outside gene matches: 9. CDR3 length: 15 amino acids. CDR1 SGHTA and CDR2 FQGTGA come from the germline V gene. This chain's CDR3 is CASSSRQGAVSEQYF. The CDR3 bases are TGTGCCAGCAGCTCACGACAGGGGGCCGTGAGCGAGCAGTACTTC.

This clone was found a few times. This chain uses TRBV19 with TRBJ1-2, with D unresolved. The CDR3 runs 12 residues. V was pared by 7 bases and J by 5 bases, with 11 bases between. In germline, CDR1 is LNHDA, CDR2 SQIVND (reference sequence). CDR3 region: CASTSESYGYTF. CDR3 nucleotides: TGTGCCAGTACCTCGGAGAGTTATGGCTACACCTTC.